This T cell receptor beta chain is from a study of blood T cells in healthy people across ages. For the study at large: Template switching captured about one barcoded beta molecule per two T cells.

Study-level results: Age showed a roughly linear inverse relationship with TCR beta diversity per million T cells. In these data, TCR beta diversity tracked strongly with naive T cell percentage.

Germline CDR1 and CDR2: DFQATT and SNEGSKA (reference sequence). This CDR3 contains 15 residues. The V gene lost 3 bases and the J gene lost 1 base, with 14 bases spanning the gap. In regard to this clonotype: Its antigen is unknown.

The authors ran a second PCR of about 6 to 11 cycles using a sample-barcoded 5' primer and a J-beta primer mix. Each single sample gave us at least 2.5 million CDR3-containing paired-end reads. TCRdb fed the 5' RACE reads into MiXCR, producing one record per CDR3 protein. The data show under 800,000 distinct CDR3 sequences, approximately 43% seen once. The gene calls are TRBV20-1 and TRBJ2-3; the D gene is possibly TRBD2 (6 bases). Sequenced material: blood. The source is a woman aged 60 to 75 in good health. In DNA, the CDR3 is TGCAGTGCTAGGACCGACGGGGGTGGCACAGATACGCAGTATTTT. This gives the protein CSARTDGGGTDTQYF.